Listed here are 19 T cell receptor beta chains from one sample, sequenced in a study of blood T cell repertoires in COVID-19. The protocol was immunoSEQ multiplex PCR, while the TCRdb copy is restricted to in-frame clones and leaves out a portion. The sample includes under 150,000 clones, 65% to 80% of them seen just once. Material for sequencing was peripheral blood. The receptor source for this set is a man of 80 years or more with acute or convalescent COVID-19.

This chain joins TRBV6-5 and TRBJ1-5; D gene unclear. Trimming left V 10 bases short and J 1 base short, with 17 bases between. Looked up from germline, CDR1 is MNHEY and CDR2 is SVGAGI. This CDR3 contains 15 residues. CDR3 nucleotide sequence: TGTGCCATCGCCGATCCAACTATAAGCAATCAGCCCCAGCATTTT. It encodes CAIADPTISNQPQHF.

The chain employs TRBV2 and TRBJ2-3; D unresolved. V lost 6 bases, J lost 6 bases, and 10 bases lay in between. This CDR3 is built from 12 residues. Per the germline V gene, CDR1 is SNHLY and CDR2 is FYNNEI. In DNA form, the CDR3 reads TGTGCCAGCAGCGTATCCGGGGATACGCAGTATTTT. It translates to CASSVSGDTQYF.

The chain combines TRBV5-5 with TRBJ2-1, with a weak D call TRBD1 (5 bases). This CDR3 has 14 amino acids. Germline loops: CDR1 SGHKS, CDR2 YYEKEE (reference sequence). Trimming pared 1 base from V and 8 bases from J, leaving 13 bases between. The CDR3 loop reads CASSLIQGFYEQFF. The CDR3 nucleotides read TGTGCCAGCAGCTTGATCCAGGGTTTCTATGAGCAGTTCTTC.

CDR3: CASRWTANTEAFF. The CDR3 DNA follows: TGTGCCAGTAGGTGGACAGCGAACACTGAAGCTTTCTTT. The chain has TRBV19 and TRBJ1-1; D perhaps matches TRBD1 (6 bases). V lost 6 bases and J 1 base, leaving 9 bases between the germline ends. This CDR3 spans 13 amino acids. From germline, CDR1 is LNHDA and CDR2 SQIVND (reference sequence).

The rearrangement joins TRBV5-4 to TRBJ2-6; D might be TRBD1 (6 bases). The V and J ends lost 4 bases and 0 bases respectively, with 8 bases between them. The germline gives CDR1 SGHNT, CDR2 YYREEE (reference sequence). The length of the CDR3 is 15 residues. The CDR3, as DNA: TGTGCCAGCAGCCCAGGGGTCTCTGGGGCCAACGTCCTGACTTTC. Its translation is CASSPGVSGANVLTF.

Points on this clone: The sample carries other DNA sequences with the same CDR3. This chain links TRBV9 with TRBJ1-1; D gene ambiguous. This CDR3 is 13 amino acids long. Trimming took 0 bases from V and 2 from J, leaving 5 bases between them. The V gene's germline CDR1 is SGDLS and CDR2 YYNGEE. CDR3 DNA: TGTGCCAGCAGCGTAGCCGTAAACACTGAAGCTTTCTTT. Translation gives CASSVAVNTEAFF.

The chain recombines TRBV5-1 with TRBJ1-6; unclear D gene. This CDR3 is 15 amino acids long. Per the germline V gene, CDR1 is SGHRS and CDR2 is YFSETQ. The V gene lost 0 bases and the J gene lost 10 bases, with 14 bases spanning the gap. The CDR3 coding sequence is TGCGCCAGCAGCTTGGAGGGAGACTCACGATCACCCCTCCACTTT. Protein sequence: CASSLEGDSRSPLHF.

The CDR3 DNA reads as TGTGCCAGCAGTTTGACTCGAGGGTACAATGAGCAGTTCTTC. Translated: CASSLTRGYNEQFF. J is TRBJ2-1 and V is TRBV28; D may be TRBD2 (5 bases). The V end lost 3 bases, the J end lost 4 bases, and 10 bases lay between the germline ends. Germline loops: CDR1 MDHEN, CDR2 SYDVKM. This CDR3 has 14 amino acids.

This chain links TRBV6-6 with TRBJ2-7; TRBD2 matches 8 bases. The CDR3 is 14 amino acids. Germline V gives CDR1 MNHNY, CDR2 SVGAGI (reference sequence). Trimming took 2 bases from V and 4 from J; bases not matched to a gene: 4. CDR3 bases: TGTGCCAGCAGTTACCCGGGGGGGGGTTACGAGCAGTACTTC. It is translated as CASSYPGGGYEQYF.

J is TRBJ2-7 and V is TRBV28; D possibly corresponds to TRBD2 (7 bases). Trimming cost V 1 base and J 7 bases, with 14 bases left between them. Germline V gives CDR1 MDHEN, CDR2 SYDVKM. This CDR3 is built from 14 residues. For the CDR3, the DNA is TGTGCCAGCAGTTTATCGGGGGGCGCGGGGGAGCAGTACTTC. Amino acid sequence: CASSLSGGAGEQYF.

The V and J genes are TRBV7-9 and TRBJ2-1; D is unresolved. This CDR3 comprises 15 residues. V was trimmed by 3 bases and J by 1 base, leaving 10 bases between them. Germline V gene lookup returns CDR1 SEHNR and CDR2 FQNEAQ (reference sequence). The CDR3 loop is CASSFSSVSYNEQFF. For the CDR3, the DNA is TGTGCCAGCAGCTTCTCCAGCGTATCCTACAATGAGCAGTTCTTC.

This sequence joins TRBV21-1 and TRBJ2-1; the table names TRBD2, a call not compared with the DNA. TRBV21-1 is a documented pseudogene. The CDR3 is 14 residues long. This chain's CDR3 is CASSKEGGSDEQFF. The DNA of the CDR3 is TGTGCCAGCAGCAAAGAAGGAGGCTCGGATGAGCAGTTCTTC.

The chain is built from TRBV3-1 (or the pseudogene TRBV3-2) and TRBJ2-3; 7 bases map to TRBD2. CDR1 is LGHDT and CDR2 is YNNKEL in the germline V gene (reference sequence). The V gene end was trimmed by 4 bases and the J gene end by 2 bases; junction bases not matched to a gene: 3. The CDR3 is 14 amino acids. The chain's CDR3 is CASSLGTITDTQYF. CDR3 in DNA: TGTGCCAGCAGCCTTGGGACTATCACAGATACGCAGTATTTT.

This clone was picked up one time. The chain is built from TRBV6-2 or TRBV6-3 and TRBJ2-7; 10 bases align to TRBD1. With V trimmed by 2 bases and J by 3 bases, 4 bases remained unmatched. This CDR3 is built from 15 residues. Germline CDR1 MNHEY, CDR2 SVGEGT. The CDR3: CASSYGTGALYEQYF. For the CDR3, the DNA is TGTGCCAGCAGTTACGGGACAGGGGCGCTCTACGAGCAGTACTTC.

The V call is TRBV2, the J call TRBJ1-6; D perhaps matches TRBD1 (5 bases). CDR1 is SNHLY, CDR2 FYNNEI, per germline. The CDR3 has 15 residues. The germline V and J ends were trimmed by 2 bases and 8 bases, with 13 bases remaining between them. The CDR3 loop reads CASSERGRGDSPLHF. The CDR3 DNA reads TGTGCCAGCAGTGAACGGGGCCGGGGGGATTCACCCCTCCACTTT.

The rearrangement uses TRBV28 and TRBJ2-4, with 10 bases matching TRBD2. Germline loops: CDR1 MDHEN, CDR2 SYDVKM. The V gene end was trimmed by 5 bases and the J gene end by 6 bases; junction bases not matched to a gene: 7. The CDR3 consists of 15 residues. The CDR3 sequence is CASSVSGGAINIQYF. As DNA, the CDR3 is TGTGCCAGCAGTGTCAGCGGGGGGGCTATAAACATTCAGTACTTC.

This clone was seen repeatedly, ten times or more. In nucleotides, the CDR3 is TGTGCCAGCAGTGATTACGGACAGGGGGCTAATGAAAAACTGTTTTTT. Translation: CASSDYGQGANEKLFF. The chain employs TRBV25-1 and TRBJ1-4; 10 bases are shared with TRBD1. The CDR3 totals 16 residues. V trimming: 3 bases; J trimming: 3 bases; junction bases outside the gene matches: 4. Germline V CDR1 and CDR2: MGHDK, SYGVNS.

This sequence joins TRBV9 and TRBJ1-2; D remains unclear. The CDR3 consists of 15 residues. Germline V gene data show CDR1 as SGDLS and CDR2 as YYNGEE. Trimming took off 1 base at V and 4 bases at J, with 14 bases between the two ends. The CDR3, as DNA: TGTGCCAGCAGCGTATACCCAGGATCCCCCTATGGCTACACCTTC. Translated, it gives CASSVYPGSPYGYTF.

This clone came up a few times. This chain joins TRBV7-9 and TRBJ1-3, with D possibly being TRBD1 (5 bases). CDR1 and CDR2 from the germline V gene are SEHNR and FQNEAQ (reference sequence). This CDR3 is built from 14 residues. With 3 bases removed from V and 4 bases from J, the gap between germline ends came to 10 bases. CDR3 in amino acids: CASSFLGVGNTIYF. CDR3 DNA: TGTGCCAGCAGCTTTCTAGGGGTCGGAAACACCATATATTTT.